A selection of T cell receptor beta chains follows, all from one sample in a study of blood T cell repertoires in COVID-19. Profiled with immunoSEQ multiplex PCR; TCRdb holds only in-frame clones, not every one. Found here are fewer than 200,000 clones, around 83% of them singletons; the top ten hold around 3.6%. What was sequenced was PBMCs or T cells enriched from blood (not recorded which). These TCRs come from a woman aged 45 to 65 in a cohort exposed to, infected with or recovered from COVID-19 (not recorded which). Each CDR3 is given with its conserved first and last residue. A D gene is named only where the DNA matches it firmly. For some rows the clone size is stated as once, few or many, or as a class when expanded; others skip it.

d_gene: NA
j_gene: TRBJ2-7
v_gene: TRBV9
abundance: NA
CDR3nt: TGTGCCAGCAGCGTAGGGGCAGGGGCTGGAGGCGAGCAGTACTTC
CDR3aa: CASSVGAGAGGEQYF

d_gene: NA
j_gene: TRBJ1-5
v_gene: TRBV7-2
abundance: few
CDR3nt: TGTGCCAGCAGCTTAGGGGCTCCCAATCAGCCCCAGCATTTT
CDR3aa: CASSLGAPNQPQHF

d_gene: TRBD2
j_gene: TRBJ2-7
v_gene: TRBV5-1
abundance: NA
CDR3nt: TGCGCCAGCAGCTTTGCTAGCGGGAGAATGTACTCCGAGCAGTACTTC
CDR3aa: CASSFASGRMYSEQYF

d_gene: NA
j_gene: TRBJ1-1
v_gene: TRBV18
abundance: NA
CDR3nt: TGTGCCAGCTCACAGGAGATGAACACTGAAGCTTTCTTT
CDR3aa: CASSQEMNTEAFF

d_gene: NA
j_gene: TRBJ1-1
v_gene: TRBV18
abundance: NA
CDR3nt: TGTGCCAGCTCACAAGACAGAGACACTGAAGCTTTCTTT
CDR3aa: CASSQDRDTEAFF

d_gene: TRBD2
j_gene: TRBJ2-3
v_gene: TRBV6-5
abundance: NA
CDR3nt: TGTGCCAGCAGTTGGAAACTAGCGGGGGCGTTAGATACGCAGTATTTT
CDR3aa: CASSWKLAGALDTQYF

d_gene: TRBD1
j_gene: TRBJ2-5
v_gene: TRBV7-8
abundance: NA
CDR3nt: TGTGCCAGCAGCGCAGGGACAGGGGACGAGACCCAGTACTTC
CDR3aa: CASSAGTGDETQYF

d_gene: NA
j_gene: TRBJ2-2
v_gene: TRBV11-2
abundance: NA
CDR3nt: TGTGCCAGCAGCTTGGGTGACTTCGGGGAGCTGTTTTTT
CDR3aa: CASSLGDFGELFF

d_gene: TRBD1
j_gene: TRBJ1-2
v_gene: TRBV7-6
abundance: NA
CDR3nt: TGTGCCAGCAGCTTAGGACTGGAGGGGGCGAATACGGGCTACACCTTC
CDR3aa: CASSLGLEGANTGYTF

d_gene: TRBD2
j_gene: TRBJ2-7
v_gene: TRBV19
abundance: NA
CDR3nt: TGTGCCAGTCGTAGCGGGAGGGCCTTCGACGAGCAGTACTTC
CDR3aa: CASRSGRAFDEQYF

d_gene: NA
j_gene: TRBJ2-5
v_gene: TRBV29-1
abundance: NA
CDR3nt: TGCAGCGTTTCCGGGACACTATACCAAGAGACCCAGTACTTC
CDR3aa: CSVSGTLYQETQYF

d_gene: TRBD1
j_gene: TRBJ2-7
v_gene: TRBV19
abundance: NA
CDR3nt: TGTGCCAGTAGTACCTCCGGACAGGGAGGCGGAGGAGAGCAGTACTTC
CDR3aa: CASSTSGQGGGGEQYF

d_gene: NA
j_gene: TRBJ2-1
v_gene: TRBV2
abundance: NA
CDR3nt: TGTGCCAGCAGTGACGGAGGGACGCACAATGAGCAGTTCTTC
CDR3aa: CASSDGGTHNEQFF

d_gene: TRBD1
j_gene: TRBJ2-2
v_gene: TRBV12-5
abundance: NA
CDR3nt: TGTGCTAGTGGTTGGGGACAGGGGGCGGCCGGGGAGCTGTTTTTT
CDR3aa: CASGWGQGAAGELFF

d_gene: NA
j_gene: TRBJ1-6
v_gene: TRBV10-3
abundance: NA
CDR3nt: TGTGCCATCGGGTCCTCGGGTAATTCACCCCTCCACTTT
CDR3aa: CAIGSSGNSPLHF

d_gene: NA
j_gene: TRBJ2-1
v_gene: TRBV19
abundance: NA
CDR3nt: TGTGCCAGTAGTCCCCAGGGAATTGGATCCTACAATGAGCAGTTCTTC
CDR3aa: CASSPQGIGSYNEQFF

d_gene: NA
j_gene: TRBJ1-1
v_gene: TRBV18
abundance: NA
CDR3nt: TGTGCCAGCTCATCCCAACAGGGTTGGGGAAACACTGAAGCTTTCTTT
CDR3aa: CASSSQQGWGNTEAFF

d_gene: TRBD1
j_gene: TRBJ1-1
v_gene: TRBV29-1
abundance: NA
CDR3nt: TGCAGCGTTATAATGACAGGGGCATACACTGAAGCTTTCTTT
CDR3aa: CSVIMTGAYTEAFF

d_gene: NA
j_gene: TRBJ2-1
v_gene: TRBV28
abundance: NA
CDR3nt: TGTGCCAGCAGTTTCAGGGAGGCGAAGCGGGCCAACAATGAGCAGTTCTTC
CDR3aa: CASSFREAKRANNEQFF

d_gene: NA
j_gene: TRBJ1-3
v_gene: TRBV18
abundance: NA
CDR3nt: TGTGCCAGCTCACCGTTACCAGTGCCGCCTGGAAACACCATATATTTT
CDR3aa: CASSPLPVPPGNTIYF

d_gene: TRBD1
j_gene: TRBJ2-7
v_gene: TRBV27
abundance: NA
CDR3nt: TGTGCCAGCAGCCCATACGGGACAGGGGGCGCGTACGAGCAGTACTTC
CDR3aa: CASSPYGTGGAYEQYF

d_gene: NA
j_gene: TRBJ2-7
v_gene: TRBV28
abundance: NA
CDR3nt: TGTGCCAGCACCCCCGCCGACACCATCTACTACGAGCAGTACTTC
CDR3aa: CASTPADTIYYEQYF

d_gene: TRBD2
j_gene: TRBJ2-5
v_gene: TRBV27
abundance: NA
CDR3nt: TGTGCCAGCAGTTTCGGGAGGTCTGAGACCCAGTACTTC
CDR3aa: CASSFGRSETQYF

d_gene: TRBD1
j_gene: TRBJ1-4
v_gene: TRBV2
abundance: NA
CDR3nt: TGTGCCAGCAGGGGACAGGGGTTTGAAAAACTGTTTTTT
CDR3aa: CASRGQGFEKLFF

d_gene: NA
j_gene: TRBJ2-2
v_gene: TRBV5-4
abundance: NA
CDR3nt: TGTGCCAGCAGCTTGCCCTCACAGGGTTCCGGGGAGCTGTTTTTT
CDR3aa: CASSLPSQGSGELFF

d_gene: TRBD1
j_gene: TRBJ2-5
v_gene: TRBV3-1/TRBV3-2
abundance: NA
CDR3nt: TGTGCCAGCAGCCCAGGAGGACAGGCGTCCTGGGAGACCCAGTACTTC
CDR3aa: CASSPGGQASWETQYF

d_gene: TRBD1
j_gene: TRBJ2-7
v_gene: TRBV9
abundance: NA
CDR3nt: TGTGCCAGCACTCACCGGGACAGGGAATTGTACGAGCAGTACTTC
CDR3aa: CASTHRDRELYEQYF

d_gene: TRBD2
j_gene: TRBJ2-5
v_gene: TRBV15
abundance: NA
CDR3nt: TGCGCCACCAGCGGGGGACTAGCGGGGGGGCGATCGATGGAGACCCAGTACTTC
CDR3aa: CATSGGLAGGRSMETQYF

d_gene: TRBD1
j_gene: TRBJ1-1
v_gene: TRBV4-1
abundance: NA
CDR3nt: TGCGCCAGCAGCCAAGATGACGGGACAGGGGCTTTCTTT
CDR3aa: CASSQDDGTGAFF